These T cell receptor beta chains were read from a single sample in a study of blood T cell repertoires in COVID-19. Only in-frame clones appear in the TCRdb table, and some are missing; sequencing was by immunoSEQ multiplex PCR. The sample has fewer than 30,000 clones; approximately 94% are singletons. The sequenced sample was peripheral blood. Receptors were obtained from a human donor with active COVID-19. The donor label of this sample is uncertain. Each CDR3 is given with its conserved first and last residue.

CASSLVWAGGNYEQYF | TRBV5-5
CASSLRQVVSGEKLFF | TRBV6-5
CASSEYGSGETQYF | TRBV25-1
CASSLESYNEQFF | TRBV5-1
CASSLAGAGNSYNEQFF | TRBV4-1
CASSRAGGSYEQYF | TRBV3-1/TRBV3-2
CASSPNLDRGPIGYTF | TRBV18
CASSYEAGTVHYEQYF | TRBV6-6
CASSLSAGSNQPQHF | TRBV27
CASRPRQGRSYEQYF | TRBV6-5
CASSLGQLHVDTQYF | TRBV5-1
CASSLTSGGAGHEQFF | TRBV11-3
CASSPRQYNEQFF | TRBV6-5
CASSLDHRGYEQYF | TRBV7-9
CASSQDRGARYGYTF | TRBV4-3
CASSPQTGVNYEQYF | TRBV9
CASSQARAGPFF | TRBV3-1/TRBV3-2
CASTSSRASRGELFF | TRBV19
CAWSVGTGSRTGELFF | TRBV30
CASNEGQVQVNEQFF | TRBV2
CASSYSQPGNEKLFF | TRBV6-6
CASRNMDRGKCYTF | TRBV21-1
CASSVLSVSEQYF | TRBV3-1/TRBV3-2
CASSMGGETQYF | TRBV12-3/TRBV12-4
CASSLEGGTDTQYF | TRBV11-3
CASSSPGQGNTGELFF | TRBV7-6
CASSREGVGGNEQFF | TRBV7-9
CASVGGDSSYNEQFF | TRBV28
CASSLGLAGGQETQYF | TRBV7-2
CASIRLAGGVSDTQYF | TRBV13
CASTRQGSAGELFF | TRBV6-5
CASSQDQGPDTQYF | TRBV4-3
CASSQGPFSRGGQETQYF | TRBV4-1
CASSLARTSGGVNEQYF | TRBV7-2
CASSQVGEEYYNEQFF | TRBV4-3
CASSTRSSGTGVLAGILYEQYF | TRBV7-6
CASSLTQPTGRPGRPRSTDTQYF | TRBV28
CATSRDITGDIGELFF | TRBV15
CASRPTGGVAQYF | TRBV6-5
CASSLGWGTRAGANVLTF | TRBV7-8
CASSLQGRGELFF | TRBV12-3/TRBV12-4
CASSLTGFNIQYF | TRBV7-8
CASTNRGLGSPLHF | TRBV3-1/TRBV3-2
CASSSAGTGGSRHEKLFF | TRBV5-1
CASSIWSGRPGELFF | TRBV19
CASSPPRGGRDTEAFF | TRBV5-1
CASRRTSGIYNEQFF | TRBV19
CASSQPTASLSTDTQYF | TRBV4-1
CASSPRRGDNEQFF | TRBV7-7
CASSRGHANYGYTF | TRBV6-5
CASSQGGSGALHNEQFF | TRBV4-1
CATSRAVINVDTQYF | TRBV15
CASGRLGNTDTQYF | TRBV12-5